The source of this TCR beta chain is a study of blood T cells in healthy people across ages. It was with a sample-barcoded 5' primer and a J-beta primer mix that a second PCR of about 7 to 12 cycles was run. Tags on each cDNA molecule came from a template-switch adaptor with 12 random nucleotides. One entry per CDR3 protein, called by TCRdb with MiXCR from the 5' RACE reads. The sample includes more than 1.4 million distinct CDR3 sequences, about 40% of them seen just once. CDR1 is SGHAT and CDR2 is FQNNGV in the germline V gene. V dropped 5 bases and J dropped 6; count of bases not matched to a gene: 5. The CDR3 contains 14 residues. Healthy Caucasian individuals from Russia aged about 6 to 95 were enrolled as donors. Collection of ten milliliters of peripheral blood was performed for each donor. This clonotype appeared a few times.

The material sequenced was blood. The chain uses TRBV11-2 and TRBJ2-1, with TRBD2 identical over 9 bases. The clonotype comes from a woman younger than 35 in good health. The CDR3 reads CASSRQRGVNEQFF. The CDR3 coding sequence is TGTGCCAGCAGCCGCCAGCGGGGGGTCAATGAGCAGTTCTTC.